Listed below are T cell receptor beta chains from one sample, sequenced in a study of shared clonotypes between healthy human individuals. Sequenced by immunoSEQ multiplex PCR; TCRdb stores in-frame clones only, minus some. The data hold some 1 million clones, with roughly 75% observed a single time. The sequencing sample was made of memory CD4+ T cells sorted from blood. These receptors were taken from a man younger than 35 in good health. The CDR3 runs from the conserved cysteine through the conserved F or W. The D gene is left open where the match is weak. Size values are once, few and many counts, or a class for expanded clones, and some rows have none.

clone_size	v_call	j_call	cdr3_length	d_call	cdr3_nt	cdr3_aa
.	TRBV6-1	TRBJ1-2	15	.	TGTGCCAGCAGTGAAGCGGAGGGAAGATGGGAGGGCTACACCTTC	CASSEAEGRWEGYTF
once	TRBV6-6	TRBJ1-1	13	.	TGTGCCAGCATCCAGGGTGGGAACACTGAAGCTTTCTTT	CASIQGGNTEAFF
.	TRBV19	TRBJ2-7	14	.	TGTGCCAGTAGTTCCGCAGGACAGTCCTACGAGCAGTACTTC	CASSSAGQSYEQYF
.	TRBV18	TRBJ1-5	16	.	TGTGCCAGCTCACCCGGTCCAGCCTATAGCAATCAGCCCCAGCATTTT	CASSPGPAYSNQPQHF
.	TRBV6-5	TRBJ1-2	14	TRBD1	TGTGCCAGCAGTGAATCCGGGACAGTGTATGGCTACACCTTC	CASSESGTVYGYTF
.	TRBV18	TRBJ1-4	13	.	TGTGCCAGCTCACCAGGGCAGCGTGAAAAACTGTTTTTT	CASSPGQREKLFF
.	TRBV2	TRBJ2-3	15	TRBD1	TGTGCCAGCAGCAAGGGACAGGGGGCGACAGATACGCAGTATTTT	CASSKGQGATDTQYF
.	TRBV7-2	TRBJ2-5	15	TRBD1	TGTGCCAGCAGCTTAGCCCTACAGGGGCCGGAGACCCAGTACTTC	CASSLALQGPETQYF
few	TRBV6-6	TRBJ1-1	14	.	TGTGCCAGCAGGCTAGGACACCCGAACACTGAAGCTTTCTTT	CASRLGHPNTEAFF
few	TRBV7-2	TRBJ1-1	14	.	TGTGCCAGCAGCTTAGTTCGTTCCAACACTGAAGCTTTCTTT	CASSLVRSNTEAFF